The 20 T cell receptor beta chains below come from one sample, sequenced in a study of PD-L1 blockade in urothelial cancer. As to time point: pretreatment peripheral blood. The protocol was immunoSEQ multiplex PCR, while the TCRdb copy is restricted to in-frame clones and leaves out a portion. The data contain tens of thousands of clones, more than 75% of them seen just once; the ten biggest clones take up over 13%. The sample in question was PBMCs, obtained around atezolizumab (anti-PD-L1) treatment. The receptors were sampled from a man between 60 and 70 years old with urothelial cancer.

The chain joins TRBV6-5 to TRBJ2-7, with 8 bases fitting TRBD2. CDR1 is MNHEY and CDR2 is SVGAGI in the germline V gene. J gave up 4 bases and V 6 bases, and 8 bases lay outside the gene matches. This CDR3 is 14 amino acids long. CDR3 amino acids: CASRRASGSYEQYF. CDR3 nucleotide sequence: TGTGCCAGCAGGCGGGCTAGCGGGTCGTACGAGCAGTACTTC.

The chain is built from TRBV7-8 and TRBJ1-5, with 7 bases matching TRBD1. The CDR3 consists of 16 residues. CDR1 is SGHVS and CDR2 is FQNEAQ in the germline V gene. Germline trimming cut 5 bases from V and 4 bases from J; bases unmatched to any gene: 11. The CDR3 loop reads CASSPEIGTANQPQHF. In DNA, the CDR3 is TGTGCCAGCAGCCCCGAGATCGGGACAGCTAATCAGCCCCAGCATTTT.

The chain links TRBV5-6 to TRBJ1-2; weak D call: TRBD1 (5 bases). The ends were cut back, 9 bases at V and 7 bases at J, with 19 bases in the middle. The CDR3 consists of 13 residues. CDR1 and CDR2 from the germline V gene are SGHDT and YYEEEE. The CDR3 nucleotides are TGTGCCACCATCCCTCACGGGGGGTTTGGCTACACCTTC. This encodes CATIPHGGFGYTF.

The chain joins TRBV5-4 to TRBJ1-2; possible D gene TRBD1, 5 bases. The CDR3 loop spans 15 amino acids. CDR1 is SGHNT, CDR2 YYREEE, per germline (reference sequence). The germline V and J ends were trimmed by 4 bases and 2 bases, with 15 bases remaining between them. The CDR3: CASSDGGVSNYGYTF. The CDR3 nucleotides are TGTGCCAGCAGCGACGGGGGGGTTTCGAACTATGGCTACACCTTC. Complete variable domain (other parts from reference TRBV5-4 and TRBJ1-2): ETGVTQSPTHLIKTRGQQVTLRCSSQSGHNTVSWYQQALGQGPQFIFQYYREEENGRGNFPPRFSGLQFPNYSSELNVNALELDDSALYLCASSDGGVSNYGYTFGSGTRLTVV.

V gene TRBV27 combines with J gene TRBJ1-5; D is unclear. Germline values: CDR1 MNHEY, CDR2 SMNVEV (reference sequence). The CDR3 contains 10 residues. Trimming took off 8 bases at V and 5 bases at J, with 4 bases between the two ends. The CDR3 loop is CASGHQPQHF. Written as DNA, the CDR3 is TGTGCCAGCGGGCATCAGCCCCAGCATTTT.

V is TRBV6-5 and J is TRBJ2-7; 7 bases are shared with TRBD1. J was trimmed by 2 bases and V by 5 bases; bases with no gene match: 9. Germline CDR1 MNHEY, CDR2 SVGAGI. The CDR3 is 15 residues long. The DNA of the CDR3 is TGTGCCAGCAGTGGCGAACAGGGGCCAACCTACGAGCAGTACTTC. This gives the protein CASSGEQGPTYEQYF.

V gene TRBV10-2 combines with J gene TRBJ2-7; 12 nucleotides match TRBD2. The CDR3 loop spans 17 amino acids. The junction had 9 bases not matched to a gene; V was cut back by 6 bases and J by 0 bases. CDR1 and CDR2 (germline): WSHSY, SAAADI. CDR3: CASRDPGLAGNSYEQYF. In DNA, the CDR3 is TGCGCCAGCAGGGACCCTGGACTAGCGGGGAACTCCTACGAGCAGTACTTC.

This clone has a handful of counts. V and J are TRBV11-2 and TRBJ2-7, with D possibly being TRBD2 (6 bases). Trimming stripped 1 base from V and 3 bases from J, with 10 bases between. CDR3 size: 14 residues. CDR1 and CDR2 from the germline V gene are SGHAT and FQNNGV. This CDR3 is CASSLAGANYEQYF. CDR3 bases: TGTGCCAGCAGCTTAGCGGGAGCGAACTACGAGCAGTACTTC.

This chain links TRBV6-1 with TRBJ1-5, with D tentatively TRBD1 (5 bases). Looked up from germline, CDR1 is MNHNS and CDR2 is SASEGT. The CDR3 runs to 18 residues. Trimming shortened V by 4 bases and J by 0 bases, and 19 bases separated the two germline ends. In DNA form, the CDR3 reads TGTGCCAGCAGTGCCCCCTCTAGGGGCCCTAATAGCAATCAGCCCCAGCATTTT. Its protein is CASSAPSRGPNSNQPQHF.

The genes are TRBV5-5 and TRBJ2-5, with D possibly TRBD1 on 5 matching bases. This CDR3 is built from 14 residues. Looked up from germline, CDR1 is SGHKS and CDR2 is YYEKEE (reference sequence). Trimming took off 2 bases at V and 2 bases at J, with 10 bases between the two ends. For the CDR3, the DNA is TGTGCCAGCAGCTTCTCAGGGAATCAAGAGACCCAGTACTTC. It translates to CASSFSGNQETQYF.

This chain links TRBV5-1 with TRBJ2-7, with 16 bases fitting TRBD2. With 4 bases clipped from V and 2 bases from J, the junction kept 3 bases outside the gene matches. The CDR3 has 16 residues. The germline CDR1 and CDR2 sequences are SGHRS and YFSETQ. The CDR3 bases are TGCGCCAGCAGCCGCGGGACTAGCGGGGGGGCCTACGAGCAGTACTTC. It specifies CASSRGTSGGAYEQYF.

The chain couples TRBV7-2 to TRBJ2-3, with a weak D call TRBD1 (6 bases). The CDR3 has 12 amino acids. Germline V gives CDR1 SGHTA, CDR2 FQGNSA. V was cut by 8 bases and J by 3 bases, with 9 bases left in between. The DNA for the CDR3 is TGTGCCAGCGAGGGGGAAACAGATACGCAGTATTTT. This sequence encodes CASEGETDTQYF.

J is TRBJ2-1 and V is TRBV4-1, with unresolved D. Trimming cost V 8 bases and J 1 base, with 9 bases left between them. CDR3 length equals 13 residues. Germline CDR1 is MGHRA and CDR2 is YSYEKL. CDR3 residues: CASGLASYNEQFF. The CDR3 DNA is TGCGCCAGCGGCTTAGCTTCCTACAATGAGCAGTTCTTC.

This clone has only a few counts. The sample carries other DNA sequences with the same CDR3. The CDR3, as DNA: TGCGCCAGCAGCTTGGAGGGGGTGAGCAATCAGCCCCAGCATTTT. It translates to CASSLEGVSNQPQHF. V usage is TRBV5-1 and J usage is TRBJ1-5; D is perhaps TRBD1 (6 bases). Germline V lookup: CDR1 SGHRS, CDR2 YFSETQ. The CDR3 has 15 residues. Trimming pared 0 bases from V and 1 base from J, leaving 8 bases between.

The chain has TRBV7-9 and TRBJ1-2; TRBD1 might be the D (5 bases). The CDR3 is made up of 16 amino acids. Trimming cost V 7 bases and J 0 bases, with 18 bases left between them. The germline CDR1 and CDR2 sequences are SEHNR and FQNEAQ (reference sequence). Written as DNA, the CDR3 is TGTGCCAGCACCAAATGGCGGGACCCAGCTAACTATGGCTACACCTTC. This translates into CASTKWRDPANYGYTF.

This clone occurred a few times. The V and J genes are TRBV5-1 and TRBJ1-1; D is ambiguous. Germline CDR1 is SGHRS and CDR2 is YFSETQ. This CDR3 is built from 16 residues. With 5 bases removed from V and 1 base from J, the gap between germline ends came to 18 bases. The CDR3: CASSVNPPGSNTEAFF. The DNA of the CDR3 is TGCGCCAGCAGTGTTAACCCCCCCGGGTCGAACACTGAAGCTTTCTTT.

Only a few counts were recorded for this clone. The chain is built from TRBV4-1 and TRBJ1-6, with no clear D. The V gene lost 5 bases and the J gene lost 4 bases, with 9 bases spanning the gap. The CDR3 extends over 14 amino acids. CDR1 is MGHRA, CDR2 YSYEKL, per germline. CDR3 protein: CASSLGLYNSPLHF. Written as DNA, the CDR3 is TGCGCCAGCAGCTTAGGACTGTATAATTCACCCCTCCACTTT.

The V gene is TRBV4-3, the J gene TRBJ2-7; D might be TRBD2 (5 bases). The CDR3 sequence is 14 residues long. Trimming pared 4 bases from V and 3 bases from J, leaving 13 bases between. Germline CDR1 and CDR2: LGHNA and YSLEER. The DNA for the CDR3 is TGCGCCAGCAGCCCCGGACTGAACAACTACGAGCAGTACTTC. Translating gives CASSPGLNNYEQYF.

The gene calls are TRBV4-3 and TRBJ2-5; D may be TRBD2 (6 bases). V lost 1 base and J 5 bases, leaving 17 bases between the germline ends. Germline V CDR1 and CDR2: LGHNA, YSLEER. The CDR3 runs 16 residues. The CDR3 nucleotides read TGCGCCAGCAGCCAAGGACCAGGCGGAGGAGGGGAGACCCAGTACTTC. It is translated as CASSQGPGGGGETQYF.

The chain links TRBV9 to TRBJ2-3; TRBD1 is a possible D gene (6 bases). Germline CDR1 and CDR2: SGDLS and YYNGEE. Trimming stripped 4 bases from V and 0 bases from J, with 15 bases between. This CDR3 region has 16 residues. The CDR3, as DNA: TGTGCCAGCAGCAAGAGAGGGGGTGGGAGCACAGATACGCAGTATTTT. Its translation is CASSKRGGGSTDTQYF.